These T cell receptor beta chains were read from a single sample in a study of long-term antiretroviral therapy in people with HIV. The assay was immunoSEQ multiplex PCR, and TCRdb's table has in-frame clones only and misses some. The table lists approximately 25,000 clones, around three quarters of them singletons. Sequenced material: unsorted PBMCs, taken 2.1 years after starting antiretroviral therapy. Receptors were obtained from a young man with HIV. Each CDR3 is given with its conserved first and last residue. Each record gives: clone size, V gene, D gene, J gene, CDR3 protein, CDR3 DNA. D genes are given only for firm matches. Where a row states a size, it is once, few, many or the class of an expanded clone; other rows omit it.

once	TRBV19	NA	TRBJ1-1	CASRNGGSAFF	TGTGCCAGTAGAAACGGTGGCTCAGCTTTCTTT
NA	TRBV6-5	NA	TRBJ2-1	CASSIAASSYNEQFF	TGTGCCAGCAGTATCGCCGCCAGCTCCTACAATGAGCAGTTCTTC
NA	TRBV20-1	NA	TRBJ2-5	CSAWRGTQYF	TGCAGTGCATGGAGGGGGACCCAGTACTTC
NA	TRBV5-4	TRBD2	TRBJ2-3	CASSLTSGGTRTDTQYF	TGTGCCAGCAGCTTGACTAGCGGGGGGACCCGGACAGATACGCAGTATTTT
NA	TRBV19	TRBD2	TRBJ2-7	CASSMAGAGIYEQYF	TGTGCCAGTAGTATGGCAGGAGCGGGAATCTACGAGCAGTACTTC
NA	TRBV4-3	TRBD1	TRBJ1-6	CASSQRGQSFNSPLHF	TGCGCCAGCAGCCAAAGGGGACAGAGTTTTAATTCACCCCTCCACTTT
NA	TRBV11-1	TRBD2	TRBJ2-3	CASSLRLAGGYTDTQYF	TGTGCCAGCAGCTTAAGACTAGCGGGGGGATACACAGATACGCAGTATTTT
NA	TRBV30	TRBD2	TRBJ2-5	CAWSVLAGVRETQYF	TGTGCCTGGAGTGTACTAGCGGGGGTGCGGGAGACCCAGTACTTC
NA	TRBV5-6	TRBD2	TRBJ2-5	CASSFRTSGGRGQETQYF	TGTGCCAGCAGCTTCCGGACTAGCGGGGGGCGAGGCCAAGAGACCCAGTACTTC
NA	TRBV7-8	NA	TRBJ2-3	CASSKDLGTDTQYF	TGTGCCAGCAGCAAGGATTTAGGGACAGATACGCAGTATTTT
NA	TRBV20-1	TRBD2	TRBJ2-5	CRGGTSETQYF	TGCAGGGGGGGGACGTCGGAGACCCAGTACTTC
NA	TRBV11-2	NA	TRBJ2-7	CASSFRGENYEQYF	TGTGCCAGCAGCTTTAGGGGGGAGAACTACGAGCAGTACTTC
NA	TRBV5-1	NA	TRBJ1-2	CASSLGGSSNGYTF	TGCGCCAGCAGCTTGGGGGGTTCATCGAATGGCTACACCTTC
few	TRBV21-1	NA	TRBJ2-2	CASTLSGELFF	TGTGCCAGCACCCTTTCCGGGGAGCTGTTTTTT
NA	TRBV2	NA	TRBJ2-1	CASSERSGNFF	TGTGCCAGCAGTGAACGGTCAGGGAACTTCTTC
NA	TRBV18	NA	TRBJ1-5	CASSLGPGGQPQHF	TGTGCCAGCTCTCTGGGGCCGGGTGGGCAGCCCCAGCATTTT
once	TRBV28	TRBD2	TRBJ2-5	CASSFYQTGTNQETQYF	TGTGCCAGCAGTTTCTATCAGACCGGGACTAACCAAGAGACCCAGTACTTC
NA	TRBV5-1	TRBD1	TRBJ2-7	CASSAGQGAYEQYF	TGCGCCAGCAGCGCGGGACAGGGGGCCTACGAGCAGTACTTC
NA	TRBV28	TRBD2	TRBJ2-1	CASSDQSGRFDNEQFF	TGTGCCAGCAGCGACCAAAGCGGGAGGTTCGACAATGAGCAGTTCTTC
NA	TRBV29-1	NA	TRBJ2-1	CSVRGAGQWQFF	TGCAGCGTTAGGGGAGCGGGACAATGGCAGTTCTTC
NA	TRBV5-1	TRBD1	TRBJ2-7	CASSQGQGVTYEQYF	TGCGCCAGCAGCCAAGGACAGGGAGTAACCTACGAGCAGTACTTC
once	TRBV5-1	NA	TRBJ2-5	CASSFGGPQETQYF	TGCGCCAGCAGCTTCGGGGGTCCCCAAGAGACCCAGTACTTC
few	TRBV9	NA	TRBJ2-5	CAFHGREETQYF	TGTGCCTTCCATGGCAGGGAAGAGACCCAGTACTTC
NA	TRBV5-4	NA	TRBJ1-1	CASSLFAALNTEAFF	TGTGCCAGCAGCTTGTTCGCAGCCTTGAACACTGAAGCTTTCTTT
NA	TRBV6-5	TRBD2	TRBJ2-7	CASRGLAGFEQYF	TGTGCCAGCCGGGGACTAGCGGGATTCGAGCAGTACTTC
NA	TRBV27	NA	TRBJ2-2	CASSPSWGENTGELFF	TGTGCCAGCAGTCCCTCTTGGGGGGAGAACACCGGGGAGCTGTTTTTT
NA	TRBV6-6	TRBD1	TRBJ2-1	CASSYEAGGNEQFF	TGTGCCAGCAGTTACGAGGCAGGGGGCAATGAGCAGTTCTTC
NA	TRBV28	NA	TRBJ2-7	CASSLPLSGTLPIYEQYF	TGTGCCAGCAGCTTACCCCTATCTGGGACGCTTCCTATCTACGAGCAGTACTTC
once	TRBV18	TRBD2	TRBJ2-5	CASSPQTSGSAWGTQYF	TGTGCCAGCTCACCACAGACTAGCGGGAGTGCATGGGGGACCCAGTACTTC
NA	TRBV9	TRBD1	TRBJ2-2	CASSVDKQGVPTGELFF	TGTGCCAGCAGCGTAGATAAACAGGGGGTCCCGACCGGGGAGCTGTTTTTT
NA	TRBV6-5	NA	TRBJ1-4	CASRTGERHEKLFF	TGTGCCAGCAGGACCGGGGAGAGGCATGAAAAACTGTTTTTT
NA	TRBV4-1	NA	TRBJ1-1	CASSQGPVDGTEAFF	TGCGCCAGCAGCCAAGGCCCTGTGGATGGGACTGAAGCTTTCTTT
NA	TRBV5-1	TRBD2	TRBJ2-7	CASSLSSGSSYEQYF	TGCGCCAGCAGCTTGTCTAGCGGGAGCTCCTACGAGCAGTACTTC
NA	TRBV29-1	NA	TRBJ2-7	CSVGDWAYEQYF	TGCAGCGTTGGTGACTGGGCCTACGAGCAGTACTTC
NA	TRBV5-6	NA	TRBJ1-5	CASSLDRDQPQHF	TGTGCCAGCAGCCTGGACAGAGATCAGCCCCAGCATTTT
NA	TRBV19	NA	TRBJ2-2	CASSMLRPSTGELFF	TGTGCCAGTAGTATGCTGCGGCCCAGTACCGGGGAGCTGTTTTTT
once	TRBV7-7	TRBD2	TRBJ2-1	CASGERWEREGPCNEQFF	TGTGCTAGCGGTGAACGTTGGGAGCGGGAGGGCCCCTGCAATGAGCAGTTCTTC
NA	TRBV27	TRBD1	TRBJ1-1	CASSLRGQGSAFF	TGTGCCAGCAGTTTAAGGGGACAGGGGTCGGCTTTCTTT
NA	TRBV5-6	NA	TRBJ1-2	CASSFISYDYGYTF	TGTGCCAGCAGCTTTATATCGTATGACTATGGCTACACCTTC
NA	TRBV7-6	NA	TRBJ1-4	CASSLRRGEKLFF	TGTGCCAGCAGCTTGAGACGGGGTGAAAAACTGTTTTTT
NA	TRBV29-1	NA	TRBJ1-3	CSVEVGNTIYF	TGCAGCGTTGAAGTCGGAAACACCATATATTTT
NA	TRBV29-1	NA	TRBJ1-2	CSVEKPYGYTF	TGCAGCGTTGAAAAACCCTATGGCTACACCTTC